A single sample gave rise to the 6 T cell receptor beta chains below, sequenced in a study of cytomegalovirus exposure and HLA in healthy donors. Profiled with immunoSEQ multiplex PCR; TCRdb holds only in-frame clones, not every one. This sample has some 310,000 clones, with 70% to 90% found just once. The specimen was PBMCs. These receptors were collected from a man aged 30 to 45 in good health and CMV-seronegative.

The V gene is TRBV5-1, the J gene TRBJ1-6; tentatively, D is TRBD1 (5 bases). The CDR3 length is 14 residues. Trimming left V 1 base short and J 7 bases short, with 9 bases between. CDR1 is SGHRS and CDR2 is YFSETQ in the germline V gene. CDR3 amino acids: CASSLQGRNSPLHF. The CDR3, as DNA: TGCGCCAGCAGCTTGCAGGGTAGGAATTCACCCCTCCACTTT. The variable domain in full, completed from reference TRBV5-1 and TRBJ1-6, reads KAGVTQTPRYLIKTRGQQVTLSCSPISGHRSVSWYQQTPGQGLQFLFEYFSETQRNKGNFPGRFSGRQFSNSRSEMNVSTLELGDSALYLCASSLQGRNSPLHFGNGTRLTVT.

CDR3 region: CASSPDRTMNTEAFF. Here the CDR3 DNA reads TGTGCCAGCAGCCCTGACAGAACCATGAACACTGAAGCTTTCTTT. The chain is built from TRBV6-5 and TRBJ1-1; possible D gene TRBD1, 5 bases. This CDR3 has 15 amino acids. CDR1 and CDR2 from the germline V gene are MNHEY and SVGAGI. V dropped 6 bases and J dropped 0 bases, with 14 bases sitting between them.

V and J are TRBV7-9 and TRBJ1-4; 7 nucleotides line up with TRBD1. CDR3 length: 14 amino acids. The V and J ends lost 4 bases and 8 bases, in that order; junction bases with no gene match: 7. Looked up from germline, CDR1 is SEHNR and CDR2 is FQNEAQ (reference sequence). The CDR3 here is CASSSRRDSEKLFF. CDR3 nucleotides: TGTGCCAGCAGCTCACGCCGGGACAGCGAAAAACTGTTTTTT.

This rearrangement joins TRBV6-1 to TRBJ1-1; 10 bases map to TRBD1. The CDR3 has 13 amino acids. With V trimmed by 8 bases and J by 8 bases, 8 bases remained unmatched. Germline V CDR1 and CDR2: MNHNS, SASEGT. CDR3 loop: CASGTDRGREAFF. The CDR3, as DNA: TGTGCCAGCGGAACCGACAGGGGGCGCGAAGCTTTCTTT.

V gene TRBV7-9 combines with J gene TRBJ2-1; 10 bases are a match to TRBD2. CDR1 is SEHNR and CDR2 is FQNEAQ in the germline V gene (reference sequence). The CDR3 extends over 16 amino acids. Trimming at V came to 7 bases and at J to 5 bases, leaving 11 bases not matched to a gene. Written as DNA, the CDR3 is TGTGCCAGCAACCAAGCGGGGGGGGCGGAGGACAATGAGCAGTTCTTC. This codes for CASNQAGGAEDNEQFF.

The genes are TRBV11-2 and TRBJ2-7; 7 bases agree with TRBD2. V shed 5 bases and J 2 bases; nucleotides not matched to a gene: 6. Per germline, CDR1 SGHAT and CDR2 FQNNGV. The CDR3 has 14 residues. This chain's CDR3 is CASSGLAVAYEQYF. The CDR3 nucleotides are TGTGCCAGCAGCGGCCTAGCGGTGGCCTACGAGCAGTACTTC.